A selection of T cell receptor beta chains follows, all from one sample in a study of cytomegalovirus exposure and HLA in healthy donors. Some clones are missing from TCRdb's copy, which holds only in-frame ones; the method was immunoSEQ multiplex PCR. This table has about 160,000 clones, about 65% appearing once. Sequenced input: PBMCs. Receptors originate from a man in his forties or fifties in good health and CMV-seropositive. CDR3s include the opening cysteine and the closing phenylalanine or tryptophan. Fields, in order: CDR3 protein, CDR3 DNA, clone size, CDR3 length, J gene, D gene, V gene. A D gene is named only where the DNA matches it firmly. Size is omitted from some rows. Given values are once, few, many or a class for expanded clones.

CDR3: CASSLGPQGFYGYTF
DNA: TGTGCCAGCAGCCTAGGACCACAGGGTTTCTATGGCTACACCTTC
size: -
length: 15
J: TRBJ1-2
D: -
V: TRBV5-5

CDR3: CASSEQAGGPDTQYF
DNA: TGTGCCAGCAGTGAACAAGCGGGGGGGCCAGATACGCAGTATTTT
size: -
length: 15
J: TRBJ2-3
D: TRBD2
V: TRBV6-1

CDR3: CASSPGTGVFQPQHF
DNA: TGTGCCAGCAGTCCCGGGACAGGGGTGTTTCAGCCCCAGCATTTT
size: -
length: 15
J: TRBJ1-5
D: TRBD1
V: TRBV7-6

CDR3: CASSLAGGYTEAFF
DNA: TGCGCCAGCAGCTTGGCCGGCGGGTACACTGAAGCTTTCTTT
size: -
length: 14
J: TRBJ1-1
D: -
V: TRBV5-1

CDR3: CASSIETNFYNEQFF
DNA: TGTGCCAGTAGTATCGAGACTAACTTCTACAATGAGCAGTTCTTC
size: -
length: 15
J: TRBJ2-1
D: -
V: TRBV19

CDR3: CASSWASGVSTDTQYF
DNA: TGTGCCAGCAGTTGGGCTAGCGGGGTTAGCACAGATACGCAGTATTTT
size: few
length: 16
J: TRBJ2-3
D: TRBD2
V: TRBV6-6

CDR3: CASSLGTGTAPSNYGYTF
DNA: TGTGCCAGCAGCTTAGGGACAGGGACAGCCCCCTCTAACTATGGCTACACCTTC
size: -
length: 18
J: TRBJ1-2
D: TRBD1
V: TRBV13

CDR3: CASRTSGGQNEQFF
DNA: TGTGCCAGCAGGACTAGCGGGGGCCAAAATGAGCAGTTCTTC
size: -
length: 14
J: TRBJ2-1
D: TRBD2
V: TRBV27

CDR3: CASSLAGGSTEAFF
DNA: TGTGCCAGCAGCTTAGCCGGAGGGAGCACTGAAGCTTTCTTT
size: -
length: 14
J: TRBJ1-1
D: -
V: TRBV7-2

CDR3: CASRTYRGREETQYF
DNA: TGTGCCAGCAGGACCTACAGGGGGCGCGAAGAGACCCAGTACTTC
size: -
length: 15
J: TRBJ2-5
D: TRBD1
V: TRBV6-1

CDR3: CASSVLAGGITDTQYF
DNA: TGTGCCAGCAGCGTACTAGCGGGGGGGATTACAGATACGCAGTATTTT
size: -
length: 16
J: TRBJ2-3
D: TRBD2
V: TRBV9

CDR3: CASSHGRANYGYTF
DNA: TGCGCCAGCAGCCATGGGAGAGCTAACTATGGCTACACCTTC
size: medium-sized
length: 14
J: TRBJ1-2
D: -
V: TRBV4-1

CDR3: CASSPTGRRRNQPQHF
DNA: TGTGCCAGTAGTCCGACAGGGAGGAGGAGGAATCAGCCCCAGCATTTT
size: once
length: 16
J: TRBJ1-5
D: TRBD1
V: TRBV19

CDR3: CASSWGGGTQETQYF
DNA: TGTGCCAGCAGCTGGGGCGGGGGGACACAAGAGACCCAGTACTTC
size: -
length: 15
J: TRBJ2-5
D: TRBD2
V: TRBV5-4

CDR3: CASSLDYGNYGHTF
DNA: TGTGCCAGCAGCTTAGACTACGGTAACTATGGCCACACCTTC
size: -
length: 14
J: TRBJ1-2
D: -
V: TRBV7-9

CDR3: CASSYSHGQRGEKLFF
DNA: TGTGCCAGCAGTTACTCCCATGGTCAAAGGGGAGAAAAACTGTTTTTT
size: -
length: 16
J: TRBJ1-4
D: -
V: TRBV6-5

CDR3: CASSVAEPRVTKNIQYF
DNA: TGTGCCAGCAGCGTAGCGGAACCCAGGGTTACCAAAAACATTCAGTACTTC
size: -
length: 17
J: TRBJ2-4
D: -
V: TRBV9

CDR3: CASSFTGVGSYEQYF
DNA: TGTGCCAGCAGCTTTACAGGGGTGGGATCCTACGAGCAGTACTTC
size: -
length: 15
J: TRBJ2-7
D: TRBD1
V: TRBV5-6

CDR3: CASLDPGDLQYF
DNA: TGTGCCAGCCTAGACCCAGGGGATCTTCAGTACTTC
size: -
length: 12
J: TRBJ2-4
D: -
V: TRBV6-6

CDR3: CASSEDSGDRVFGNTIYF
DNA: TGTGCCAGCAGTGAAGATTCGGGGGACAGGGTGTTTGGAAACACCATATATTTT
size: -
length: 18
J: TRBJ1-3
D: TRBD1
V: TRBV6-1

CDR3: CASSEYGSVNTEAFF
DNA: TGTGCCAGCAGTGAATATGGTTCAGTGAACACTGAAGCTTTCTTT
size: -
length: 15
J: TRBJ1-1
D: -
V: TRBV25-1

CDR3: CARLPRDRYQETQYF
DNA: TGTGCCAGACTCCCCCGGGACAGGTACCAAGAGACCCAGTACTTC
size: -
length: 15
J: TRBJ2-5
D: TRBD1
V: TRBV7-9

CDR3: CASPLPGLPAYEQYF
DNA: TGTGCCAGCCCCCTTCCGGGACTACCCGCCTACGAGCAGTACTTC
size: -
length: 15
J: TRBJ2-7
D: TRBD2
V: TRBV18

CDR3: CASSPIGQGGFYEQYF
DNA: TGTGCCAGCAGCCCCATCGGACAGGGGGGGTTTTACGAGCAGTACTTC
size: -
length: 16
J: TRBJ2-7
D: TRBD1
V: TRBV5-4

CDR3: CASSQVSGANVLTF
DNA: TGTGCCAGCAGCCAGGTCTCTGGGGCCAACGTCCTGACTTTC
size: -
length: 14
J: TRBJ2-6
D: -
V: TRBV6-5

CDR3: CASSPGRGSEQYF
DNA: TGTGCCAGCAGCCCAGGACGGGGTAGCGAGCAGTACTTC
size: -
length: 13
J: TRBJ2-7
D: -
V: TRBV7-6

CDR3: CASSLNSGGSYEQYF
DNA: TGTGCCAGCAGCTTAAATAGCGGGGGCTCCTACGAGCAGTACTTC
size: -
length: 15
J: TRBJ2-7
D: TRBD2
V: TRBV7-2

CDR3: CASGQGGDEQYF
DNA: TGTGCCAGCGGACAGGGGGGCGACGAGCAGTACTTC
size: -
length: 12
J: TRBJ2-7
D: TRBD1
V: TRBV9

CDR3: CASSPGTGPRNEQYF
DNA: TGTGCCAGCAGCCCCGGGACAGGGCCAAGAAACGAGCAGTACTTC
size: -
length: 15
J: TRBJ2-7
D: TRBD1
V: TRBV11-1

CDR3: CAWSGGGSTGNTIYF
DNA: TGTGCCTGGAGCGGGGGGGGGTCCACTGGAAACACCATATATTTT
size: -
length: 15
J: TRBJ1-3
D: -
V: TRBV30

CDR3: CASSQQVMKSPLHF
DNA: TGTGCCAGCAGCCAACAGGTAATGAAGTCACCCCTCCACTTT
size: -
length: 14
J: TRBJ1-6
D: -
V: TRBV4-2

CDR3: CASSEVGNSYPSGYTF
DNA: TGTGCCAGCAGTGAAGTGGGTAACAGCTACCCCTCTGGCTACACCTTC
size: once
length: 16
J: TRBJ1-2
D: -
V: TRBV25-1

CDR3: CASSLKAGLYEQYF
DNA: TGTGCCAGCAGTTTAAAAGCGGGGCTATACGAGCAGTACTTC
size: -
length: 14
J: TRBJ2-7
D: TRBD2
V: TRBV27

CDR3: CSVERTGEQFF
DNA: TGCAGCGTTGAAAGGACGGGGGAGCAGTTCTTC
size: -
length: 11
J: TRBJ2-1
D: -
V: TRBV29-1

CDR3: CASSLDNLRNQPQHF
DNA: TGTGCCAGCAGCTTAGATAACTTACGCAATCAGCCCCAGCATTTT
size: once
length: 15
J: TRBJ1-5
D: -
V: TRBV11-2

CDR3: CASSLAETYEQYF
DNA: TGCGCCAGCAGCTTGGCCGAGACCTACGAGCAGTACTTC
size: -
length: 13
J: TRBJ2-7
D: -
V: TRBV5-1

CDR3: CASSFGLSYEQYF
DNA: TGTGCCAGCAGCTTTGGCCTTTCCTACGAGCAGTACTTC
size: -
length: 13
J: TRBJ2-7
D: -
V: TRBV7-8

CDR3: CASSLTSGSSYEQYF
DNA: TGTGCCAGCAGCTTGACTAGCGGGAGCTCCTACGAGCAGTACTTC
size: -
length: 15
J: TRBJ2-7
D: TRBD2
V: TRBV7-2

CDR3: CASRLGTQSYEQYF
DNA: TGCGCCAGCAGGCTCGGGACTCAGTCCTACGAGCAGTACTTC
size: -
length: 14
J: TRBJ2-7
D: -
V: TRBV5-1

CDR3: CASSTVTGTNYGYTF
DNA: TGTGCCAGCAGTACAGTGACAGGGACTAACTATGGCTACACCTTC
size: -
length: 15
J: TRBJ1-2
D: TRBD1
V: TRBV27

CDR3: CASSGTGTYEQYF
DNA: TGTGCCAGCAGTGGGACAGGGACCTACGAGCAGTACTTC
size: -
length: 13
J: TRBJ2-7
D: -
V: TRBV21-1

CDR3: CASSLGRGYGYTF
DNA: TGTGCCAGCAGCTTAGGGAGAGGCTATGGCTACACCTTC
size: -
length: 13
J: TRBJ1-2
D: -
V: TRBV7-8